These 20 T cell receptor beta chains were sequenced from one sample in a study of shared clonotypes between healthy human individuals. Assay used: immunoSEQ multiplex PCR; TCRdb lists only in-frame clones, some missing. The sample records approximately 720,000 clones, under 95% being singletons. Naive CD8 isolation took CD45RO-negative cells positively selected for CCR7 and excluded terminally differentiated effector memory CD45RA+ cells. The material sequenced was naive CD8+ T cells sorted from blood. The origin of the receptors is a man aged 25 to 40 in good health.

The J gene is TRBJ2-5, the V gene TRBV18; 14 bases are shared with TRBD2. The CDR3 covers 15 residues. CDR1 KGHSH and CDR2 LQKENI come from the germline V gene. Trimming at V came to 6 bases and at J to 2 bases, leaving 2 bases not matched to a gene. The CDR3 here is CASSGLAGGQETQYF. The CDR3 coding sequence is TGTGCCAGCTCCGGACTAGCGGGAGGACAAGAGACCCAGTACTTC.

J is TRBJ2-1 and V is TRBV5-4; D is unclear. Per germline, CDR1 SGHNT and CDR2 YYREEE (reference sequence). The CDR3 runs 13 residues. Between the trimmed V and J ends, which lost 1 base and 7 bases, there was a span of 9 bases. The CDR3 loop reads CASSLFLSNEQFF. CDR3 nucleotides: TGTGCCAGCAGCTTGTTCTTGTCAAATGAGCAGTTCTTC.

This chain connects TRBV6-6 to TRBJ2-7; 8 bases agree with TRBD1. Germline V gene data show CDR1 as MNHNY and CDR2 as SVGAGI (reference sequence). This CDR3 is 15 amino acids long. V was clipped by 0 bases and J by 5 bases; unmatched bases: 6. CDR3 residues: CASSYSSQGANEQYF. The CDR3 bases are TGTGCCAGCAGTTACTCGTCCCAGGGGGCCAACGAGCAGTACTTC.

The chain links TRBV5-5 to TRBJ1-4, with 9 bases fitting TRBD1. With V trimmed by 1 base and J by 4 bases, 2 bases remained unmatched. The CDR3 totals 15 residues. Germline V gene sequence: CDR1 SGHKS, CDR2 YYEKEE (reference sequence). DNA for the CDR3: TGTGCCAGCAGCTTGCTGGGACAGGGTAATGAAAAACTGTTTTTT. Amino acids: CASSLLGQGNEKLFF.

This chain links TRBV6-1 with TRBJ1-5, with D possibly TRBD1 on 6 matching bases. The CDR3 is made up of 15 amino acids. Looked up from germline, CDR1 is MNHNS and CDR2 is SASEGT. V was trimmed by 4 bases and J by 4 bases, leaving 14 bases between them. This CDR3 is CASSGWSGVNQPQHF. The CDR3 region has the DNA TGTGCCAGCAGTGGATGGTCAGGGGTAAATCAGCCCCAGCATTTT.

As for this clone: The sample contains more than one DNA sequence encoding this CDR3. The rearrangement joins TRBV28 to TRBJ2-7; 7 nucleotides align to TRBD1. Germline CDR1 MDHEN, CDR2 SYDVKM. The ends lost 8 bases at V and 3 bases at J; junction bases unmatched: 7. There are 13 residues in the CDR3. CDR3 in DNA: TGTGCCAGCCGAGGGGGCTTGATCTACGAGCAGTACTTC. Amino acids: CASRGGLIYEQYF.

The V gene is TRBV29-1, the J gene TRBJ1-1; D not certain. CDR3 size: 12 residues. In germline, CDR1 is SQVTM, CDR2 ANQGSEA. V lost 3 bases to trimming and J lost 3 bases, with 8 bases between them. The DNA of the CDR3 is TGCAGCGTTGATTTTGGGGACACTGAAGCTTTCTTT. Its protein product is CSVDFGDTEAFF.

As to this clone: A much larger clone sits a single nucleotide away, making a read error possible. The V call is TRBV2, the J call TRBJ1-1; D unclear. This CDR3 region has 12 residues. V was trimmed by 5 bases and J by 1 base, leaving 5 bases between them. The germline V gene encodes CDR1 SNHLY and CDR2 FYNNEI. The chain's CDR3 is CASSSGNTEAFF. The CDR3 DNA reads as TGTGCCAGCAGTTCGGGGAACACTGAAGCTTTCTTT.

The chain links TRBV5-1 to TRBJ2-7; 8 nucleotides line up with TRBD2. The ends lost 4 bases at V and 3 bases at J; junction bases unmatched: 9. The CDR3 consists of 15 residues. The germline CDR1 and CDR2 sequences are SGHRS and YFSETQ. The CDR3 DNA sequence: TGCGCCAGCAGCCAACAGCGGGAGCTTGACTACGAGCAGTACTTC. Amino acids: CASSQQRELDYEQYF.

The chain recombines TRBV12-5 with TRBJ2-3; no clear D. The germline V gene encodes CDR1 LGHNT and CDR2 FRNRAP. Trimming shortened V by 3 bases and J by 1 base, and 8 bases separated the two germline ends. The CDR3 sequence is 14 residues long. Here the CDR3 reads CASGLGQGTDTQYF. CDR3 sequence (DNA): TGTGCTAGTGGTTTAGGCCAGGGCACAGATACGCAGTATTTT.

The CDR3 sequence is CASSLVVGTSGSPGELFF. For the CDR3, the DNA is TGTGCCAGCAGCTTGGTAGTAGGGACTAGCGGGAGCCCCGGGGAGCTGTTTTTT. The chain has TRBV5-4 and TRBJ2-2; 14 bases are a match to TRBD2. The germline V gene encodes CDR1 SGHNT and CDR2 YYREEE (reference sequence). J was trimmed by 6 bases and V by 0 bases; bases with no gene match: 7. This CDR3 is 18 amino acids long.

The CDR3 region has the DNA TGTGCCAGCTCCTTTACTGTGCAGTACTTC. This translates into CASSFTVQYF. The chain joins TRBV28 to TRBJ2-7; no firm D call. The CDR3 totals 10 residues. Trimming took 8 bases from V and 9 from J, leaving 11 bases between them. CDR1 and CDR2 (germline): MDHEN, SYDVKM.

The CDR3 here is CAITAFPRLPYEQYF. The CDR3 nucleotides are TGTGCCATCACAGCTTTCCCCAGACTACCCTACGAGCAGTACTTC. The chain employs TRBV11-2 and TRBJ2-7; maybe TRBD2 (5 bases). The germline V gene has CDR1 SGHAT and CDR2 FQNNGV. CDR3 length: 15 amino acids. V lost 10 bases, J lost 2 bases, and 21 bases lay in between.

The chain has TRBV2 and TRBJ2-7; D is unclear. The CDR3 loop spans 13 amino acids. Trimming shortened V by 5 bases and J by 1 base, and 9 bases separated the two germline ends. CDR1 is SNHLY, CDR2 FYNNEI, per germline. The CDR3 reads CASSPDTSYEQYF. CDR3 sequence (DNA): TGTGCCAGCAGTCCCGACACTTCCTACGAGCAGTACTTC.

The chain couples TRBV9 to TRBJ2-3; D uncertain. Germline values: CDR1 SGDLS, CDR2 YYNGEE. The length of the CDR3 is 15 residues. V lost 3 bases and J 4 bases, leaving 15 bases between the germline ends. The CDR3 DNA sequence: TGTGCCAGCAGCGCATCCGTGACCGTGGCAGATACGCAGTATTTT. Protein product: CASSASVTVADTQYF. The entire variable domain, with the rest obtained from reference TRBV9 and TRBJ2-3, is as follows: DSGVTQTPKHLITATGQRVTLRCSPRSGDLSVYWYQQSLDQGLQFLIQYYNGEERAKGNILERFSAQQFPDLHSELNLSSLELGDSALYFCASSASVTVADTQYFGPGTRLTVL.

This rearrangement joins TRBV10-3 to TRBJ2-1; D is undetermined. Trimming removed 4 bases from V and 0 bases from J, with 7 bases in between. CDR3 length: 14 amino acids. Looked up from germline, CDR1 is ENHRY and CDR2 is SYGVKD. CDR3: CAISGMVSYNEQFF. The CDR3 nucleotides are TGTGCCATCAGTGGGATGGTCTCCTACAATGAGCAGTTCTTC.

The chain is built from TRBV6-1 and TRBJ2-2; D gene unclear. The V and J ends lost 1 base and 6 bases respectively, with 6 bases between them. Germline CDR1 reads MNHNS; CDR2 reads SASEGT. The CDR3 loop spans 13 amino acids. This chain's CDR3 is CASSEEVSGELFF. The CDR3 DNA reads as TGTGCCAGCAGTGAAGAAGTCTCCGGGGAGCTGTTTTTT.

V gene TRBV28 combines with J gene TRBJ2-7, with D maybe TRBD2 (6 bases). Trimming took 4 bases from V and 3 from J, leaving 10 bases between them. CDR3 length equals 13 residues. In germline, CDR1 is MDHEN, CDR2 SYDVKM. CDR3 in amino acids: CASSSIGGYEQYF. Here the CDR3 DNA reads TGTGCCAGCAGTTCGATCGGGGGCTACGAGCAGTACTTC.

CDR3 bases: TGTGCCAGCAGCTTAGCAGGGGAGGTTTCCTACGAGCAGTACTTC. It yields the protein CASSLAGEVSYEQYF. The V and J genes are TRBV7-9 and TRBJ2-7, with D perhaps TRBD2 (6 bases). This CDR3 is 15 amino acids long. The ends were cut back, 0 bases at V and 1 base at J, with 10 bases in the middle. Germline V gene data show CDR1 as SEHNR and CDR2 as FQNEAQ (reference sequence).

Of note for this clone: The sample carries other DNA sequences with the same CDR3. The chain has TRBV5-1 and TRBJ2-7; maybe TRBD1 (5 bases). Germline lookup yields CDR1 SGHRS and CDR2 YFSETQ. The length of the CDR3 is 13 residues. The V end was cut by 5 bases, the J end by 1 base, with 10 bases between. The CDR3 reads CASSFGHSYEQYF. CDR3 sequence (DNA): TGCGCCAGCAGTTTCGGACATTCCTACGAGCAGTACTTC.